These 20 T cell receptor beta chains originate from one sample sequenced in a study. Each CDR3 protein is one row after TCRdb ran MiXCR on the 5' RACE reads. The data contain tens of thousands of distinct CDR3 sequences, roughly 30% of them singletons. Material: tumor-infiltrating memory CD4+ T cells sorted from the breast tumor. Subset specified: memory CD4+ T cells, CD4+CD45RO+CD25-. The receptors shown here come from a female donor with breast cancer.

The chain uses TRBV15 and TRBJ1-1, with TRBD1 as a possible D gene (6 bases). CDR3 length: 15 residues. Per germline, CDR1 LNHNV and CDR2 YYDKDF (reference sequence). The V and J ends lost 2 bases and 2 bases respectively, with 12 bases between them. The CDR3 coding sequence is TGTGCCACCAGCAGAAAAGGGGGGGGAAACACTGAAGCTTTCTTT. This gives the protein CATSRKGGGNTEAFF.

This clonotype was counted only a few times. The J gene is TRBJ1-2, the V gene TRBV20-1; maybe TRBD1 (5 bases). The germline gives CDR1 DFQATT, CDR2 SNEGSKA (reference sequence). The V end lost 7 bases, the J end lost 8 bases, and 14 bases lay between the germline ends. CDR3 length: 11 residues. CDR3 nucleotides: TGCAGTGGGGGCAGGGAACAAGGCTACACCTTC. Its translation: CSGGREQGYTF.

The genes are TRBV12-3 or TRBV12-4 and TRBJ2-1; 10 bases match TRBD2. The CDR3 is 12 amino acids. The J segment lost 13 bases and the V segment lost 5 bases, leaving 5 bases of the junction unmatched. The CDR3 protein is CASSPGTSDQFF. In DNA, the CDR3 is TGTGCCAGCAGTCCAGGGACTAGCGATCAGTTCTTC.

With respect to this clonotype: The junction departs from the called germline gene at one end, perhaps through a read error. V usage is TRBV12-3 or TRBV12-4 and J usage is TRBJ2-1; TRBD2 aligns across 7 bases. This CDR3 is built from 13 residues. The CDR3 sequence is CASSLAGANEQFF. The CDR3 DNA reads TGTGCAAGCAGTTTGGCGGGAGCTAATGAGCAGTTCTTC.

J is TRBJ2-1 and V is TRBV20-1; no clear D. This CDR3 is 13 amino acids long. V lost 4 bases and J 2 bases, leaving 9 bases between the germline ends. The germline gives CDR1 DFQATT, CDR2 SNEGSKA (reference sequence). CDR3 nucleotide sequence: TGCAGTGCTACCTGGGGTCCCTACAATGAGCAGTTCTTC. Translating gives CSATWGPYNEQFF.

The chain couples TRBV5-4 to TRBJ2-5; D may be TRBD1 or TRBD2 (5 bases each). This CDR3 spans 13 amino acids. V dropped 4 bases and J dropped 4 bases, with 11 bases sitting between them. The germline gives CDR1 SGHNT, CDR2 YYREEE (reference sequence). CDR3 in DNA: TGTGCCAGCAGCCCGGGGCAGGCAGAGACCCAGTACTTC. This encodes CASSPGQAETQYF.

This clonotype was seen repeatedly, ten times or more. This chain connects TRBV18 to TRBJ1-6, with 9 nucleotides matching TRBD1. From germline, CDR1 is KGHSH and CDR2 LQKENI. CDR3 size: 14 residues. J was trimmed by 8 bases and V by 4 bases; bases with no gene match: 3. The CDR3 DNA is TGTGCCAGCTCACTCCGGGACAGGGATTCACCCCTCCACTTT. It codes for CASSLRDRDSPLHF.

This clonotype was seen only a few times. The CDR3 DNA is TGTGCCAGCAGCCTGGGGGCGGGACCTGAGCAGTTCTTC. Its protein product is CASSLGAGPEQFF. The chain employs TRBV6-2 or TRBV6-3 and TRBJ2-1; D is possibly TRBD1 or TRBD2 (6 bases each). V lost 6 bases and J 9 bases, leaving 15 bases between the germline ends. CDR1 is MNHEY and CDR2 is SVGEGT in the germline V gene. CDR3 size: 13 residues.

This clonotype was detected a few times. This chain connects TRBV7-9 to TRBJ2-4; 7 nucleotides agree with TRBD2. Germline lookup yields CDR1 SEHNR and CDR2 FQNEAQ (reference sequence). The CDR3 runs to 15 residues. Trimming took 5 bases from V and 5 from J; bases not matched to a gene: 9. The CDR3 loop reads CASSRDGLVENIQYF. DNA for the CDR3: TGTGCCAGCAGCAGAGACGGACTAGTTGAAAACATTCAGTACTTC.

This clonotype was counted many times. The chain links TRBV20-1 to TRBJ1-2, with D possibly being TRBD1 (5 bases). CDR1 is DFQATT, CDR2 SNEGSKA, per germline (reference sequence). V lost 4 bases, J lost 4 bases, and 13 bases lay in between. This CDR3 is built from 13 residues. This CDR3 is CSAIGAASYGYTF. CDR3 nucleotide sequence: TGCAGTGCTATAGGGGCTGCTAGCTATGGCTACACCTTC.

A word on this clonotype: Relative to the germline gene, one junction end is altered; a read error may explain this. The chain links TRBV6-1 to TRBJ2-3, with 7 bases lining up with TRBD2. The V gene's germline CDR1 is MNHNS and CDR2 SASEGT. The CDR3 is 16 residues long. The CDR3 region has the DNA TGTGCCAGCGGGACCGGGACTACGAGCAGCACAGATACACAGTATTTT. The encoded protein is CASGTGTTSSTDTQYF.

This clonotype occurred a few times. This chain links TRBV28 with TRBJ2-7; no clear D gene. The CDR3 is made up of 13 amino acids. The V gene's germline CDR1 is MDHEN and CDR2 SYDVKM. V was pared by 7 bases and J by 5 bases, with 15 bases between. CDR3 loop: CASTRPHRDEQYF. Written as DNA, the CDR3 is TGTGCCAGCACCAGGCCTCATCGGGACGAGCAGTACTTC.

The V call is TRBV7-3, the J call TRBJ2-2, with D hard to call. V was pared by 4 bases and J by 8 bases, with 11 bases between. Germline CDR1 SGHTA, CDR2 FQGTGA. The CDR3 loop spans 13 amino acids. The CDR3 loop is CASSSTSVGELFF. The CDR3 DNA reads TGTGCCAGCAGCTCGACATCGGTGGGGGAGCTGTTTTTT.

Points on this clonotype: One end of the junction fails to match germline, which may point to a read error. The J gene is TRBJ1-1, the V gene TRBV5-1, with 8 bases that match TRBD1. This CDR3 has 14 amino acids. CDR1 is SGHRS, CDR2 YFSETQ, per germline. The CDR3: CANSLTGEKTEAFF. The CDR3 bases are TGCGCCAACAGCCTGACAGGGGAAAAGACTGAAGCTTTCTTT.

In this sample, this clonotype turned up a few times. The gene calls are TRBV7-9 and TRBJ2-7, with 11 bases that match TRBD2. This CDR3 contains 14 residues. Looked up from germline, CDR1 is SEHNR and CDR2 is FQNEAQ (reference sequence). The V and J ends lost 7 bases and 7 bases, in that order; junction bases with no gene match: 9. The CDR3 region has the DNA TGTGCCAGCAACAAACTAGCGGGAGAAGGAGAGCAGTACTTC. Its translation is CASNKLAGEGEQYF. The entire variable domain, with the rest obtained from reference TRBV7-9 and TRBJ2-7, is as follows: DTGVSQNPRHKITKRGQNVTFRCDPISEHNRLYWYRQTLGQGPEFLTYFQNEAQLEKSRLLSDRFSAERPKGSFSTLEIQRTEQGDSAMYLCASNKLAGEGEQYFGPGTRLTVT.

For this clonotype: A much larger clone is a single base away; this may be a read error. This chain links TRBV9 with TRBJ2-7, with 7 bases aligning to TRBD1. V lost 5 bases, J lost 0 bases, and 8 bases stayed unmatched. Germline CDR1 reads SGDLS; CDR2 reads YYNGEE. This CDR3 contains 15 residues. CDR3 region: CASSRGGSSSYEQYF. DNA for the CDR3: TGTGCCAGCAGTAGAGGGGGCTCGAGCTCCTACGAGCAGTACTTC.

The CDR3 DNA is TGTGCCACCAGTGAGGTGACAGGGGCCGACACCTTC. This sequence encodes CATSEVTGADTF. The chain has TRBV24-1 and TRBJ1-2, with TRBD1 matching 8 bases. V gave up 4 bases and J gave up 12 bases; unmatched junction bases: 6. The germline CDR1 and CDR2 sequences are KGHDR and SFDVKD. This CDR3 spans 12 amino acids.

This clonotype was counted only a few times. CDR3 DNA: TGCAGTGCCTCTAGGGGGTTTGGCAATCAGCCCCAGCATTTT. Protein product: CSASRGFGNQPQHF. The genes are TRBV20-1 and TRBJ1-5; a weak D match, TRBD1 (6 bases). The ends were cut back, 6 bases at V and 2 bases at J, with 14 bases in the middle. Germline values: CDR1 DFQATT, CDR2 SNEGSKA (reference sequence). The CDR3 contains 14 residues.

The chain uses TRBV10-3 and TRBJ2-7, with D possibly TRBD1 on 7 matching bases. This CDR3 has 15 amino acids. CDR1 ENHRY and CDR2 SYGVKD come from the germline V gene. Deletions cut 4 bases from V and 2 bases from J, with 15 bases between. The CDR3 DNA follows: TGTGCCATCAGTGGCGGGACAGCCGGGACCTACGAGCAGTACTTC. This sequence encodes CAISGGTAGTYEQYF.

The chain recombines TRBV7-2 with TRBJ2-7; possible D gene TRBD1, 6 bases. This CDR3 has 14 residues. Trimming pared 5 bases from V and 6 bases from J, leaving 17 bases between. The germline V gene has CDR1 SGHTA and CDR2 FQGNSA. The CDR3 reads CASSPGTIRGEQYF. CDR3 sequence (DNA): TGTGCCAGCAGCCCCGGGACAATCAGGGGCGAGCAGTACTTC.